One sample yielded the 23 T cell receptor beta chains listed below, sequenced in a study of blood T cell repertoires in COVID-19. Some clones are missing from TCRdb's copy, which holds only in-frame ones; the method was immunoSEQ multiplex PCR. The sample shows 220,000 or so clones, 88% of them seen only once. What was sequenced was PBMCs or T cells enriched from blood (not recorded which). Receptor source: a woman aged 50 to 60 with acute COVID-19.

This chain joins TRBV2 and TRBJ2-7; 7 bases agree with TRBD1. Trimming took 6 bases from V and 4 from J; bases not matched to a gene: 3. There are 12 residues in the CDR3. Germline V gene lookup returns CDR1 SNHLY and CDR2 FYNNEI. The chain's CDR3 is CASRGQPYEQYF. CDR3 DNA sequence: TGTGCCAGCAGGGGACAGCCGTACGAGCAGTACTTC.

The CDR3 bases are TGTGCCAGCAGCGGGATACCGACTAGCACCGACCACGGGACCCAGTACTTC. Translating gives CASSGIPTSTDHGTQYF. This sequence joins TRBV9 and TRBJ2-5, with 7 bases that match TRBD2. The length of the CDR3 is 17 residues. Germline CDR1 and CDR2: SGDLS and YYNGEE. V shed 3 bases, J shed 7 bases, and the junction held 18 bases outside the gene matches.

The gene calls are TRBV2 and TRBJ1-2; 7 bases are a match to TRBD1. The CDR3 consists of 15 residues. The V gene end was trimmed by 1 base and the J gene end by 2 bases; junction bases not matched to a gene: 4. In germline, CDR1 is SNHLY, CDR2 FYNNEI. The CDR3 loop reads CASSEEGQFNYGYTF. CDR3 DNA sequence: TGTGCCAGCAGTGAAGAGGGACAGTTCAACTATGGCTACACCTTC.

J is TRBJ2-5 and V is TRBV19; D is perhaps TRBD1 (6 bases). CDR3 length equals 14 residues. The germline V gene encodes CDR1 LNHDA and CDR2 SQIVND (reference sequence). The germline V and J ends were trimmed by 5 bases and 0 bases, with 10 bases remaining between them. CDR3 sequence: CASSPGENQETQYF. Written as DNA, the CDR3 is TGTGCCAGTAGTCCAGGGGAGAACCAAGAGACCCAGTACTTC.

Here the CDR3 reads CASSLGGSNIQYF. The DNA of the CDR3 is TGTGCCAGCAGCTTAGGTGGGAGCAACATTCAGTACTTC. The chain links TRBV7-3 to TRBJ2-4; TRBD2 might be the D (5 bases). CDR3 length: 13 amino acids. Looked up from germline, CDR1 is SGHTA and CDR2 is FQGTGA. The ends were cut back, 2 bases at V and 7 bases at J, with 9 bases in the middle.

The chain's CDR3 is CATSREGTGINYGYTF. The DNA of the CDR3 is TGTGCCACCAGCAGAGAGGGGACAGGGATTAACTATGGCTACACCTTC. The rearrangement joins TRBV15 to TRBJ1-2; 9 bases are a match to TRBD1. Germline CDR1 is LNHNV and CDR2 is YYDKDF (reference sequence). The trim removed 0 bases at V and 1 base at J, leaving 3 bases unmatched. This CDR3 contains 16 residues.

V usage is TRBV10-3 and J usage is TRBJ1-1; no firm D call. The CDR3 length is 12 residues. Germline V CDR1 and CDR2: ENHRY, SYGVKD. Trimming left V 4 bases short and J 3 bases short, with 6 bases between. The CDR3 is CAISAGYTEAFF. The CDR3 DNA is TGTGCCATCAGTGCGGGTTACACTGAAGCTTTCTTT.

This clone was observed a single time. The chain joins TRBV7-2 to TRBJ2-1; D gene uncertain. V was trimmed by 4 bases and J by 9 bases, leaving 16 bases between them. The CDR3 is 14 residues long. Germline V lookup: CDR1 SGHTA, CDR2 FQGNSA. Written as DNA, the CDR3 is TGTGCCAGCAGCTCATGGCCGAACCGAATTGAGCAGTTCTTC. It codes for CASSSWPNRIEQFF.

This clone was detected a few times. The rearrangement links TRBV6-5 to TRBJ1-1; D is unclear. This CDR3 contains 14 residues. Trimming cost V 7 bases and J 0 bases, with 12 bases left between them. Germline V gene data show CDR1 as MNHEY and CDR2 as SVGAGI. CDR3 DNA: TGTGCCAGCAATTTCAGAGGGCTGAACACTGAAGCTTTCTTT. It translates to CASNFRGLNTEAFF.

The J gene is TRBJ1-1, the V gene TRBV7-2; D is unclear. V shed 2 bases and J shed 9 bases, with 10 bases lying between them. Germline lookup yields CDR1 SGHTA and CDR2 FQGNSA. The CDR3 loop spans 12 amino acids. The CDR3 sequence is CASSLRGLKAFF. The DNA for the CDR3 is TGTGCCAGCAGCTTAAGAGGGTTGAAAGCTTTCTTT.

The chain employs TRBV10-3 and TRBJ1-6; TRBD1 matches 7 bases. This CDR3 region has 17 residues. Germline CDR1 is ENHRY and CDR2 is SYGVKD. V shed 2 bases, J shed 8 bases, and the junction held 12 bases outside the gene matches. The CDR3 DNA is TGTGCCATCAGTGAGAGGGTTCCCGACAGGGCGGATTCACCCCTCCACTTT. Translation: CAISERVPDRADSPLHF.

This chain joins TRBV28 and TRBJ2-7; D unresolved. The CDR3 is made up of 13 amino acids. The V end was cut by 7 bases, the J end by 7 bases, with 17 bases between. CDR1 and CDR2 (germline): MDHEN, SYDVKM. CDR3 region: CASTPGSILEQYF. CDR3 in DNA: TGTGCCAGCACCCCCGGTAGCATCTTGGAGCAGTACTTC.

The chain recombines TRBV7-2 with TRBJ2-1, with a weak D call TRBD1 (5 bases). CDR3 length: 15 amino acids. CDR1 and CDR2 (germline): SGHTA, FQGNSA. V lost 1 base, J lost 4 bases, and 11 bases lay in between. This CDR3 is CASSLERQPYNEQFF. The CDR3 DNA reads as TGTGCCAGCAGCTTAGAGCGACAGCCTTACAATGAGCAGTTCTTC.

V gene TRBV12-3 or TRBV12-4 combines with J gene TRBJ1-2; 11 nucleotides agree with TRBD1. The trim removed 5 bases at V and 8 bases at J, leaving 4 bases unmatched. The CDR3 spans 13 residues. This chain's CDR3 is CASSPDRGQGYTF. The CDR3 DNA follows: TGTGCCAGCAGTCCGGACAGGGGGCAGGGCTACACCTTC.

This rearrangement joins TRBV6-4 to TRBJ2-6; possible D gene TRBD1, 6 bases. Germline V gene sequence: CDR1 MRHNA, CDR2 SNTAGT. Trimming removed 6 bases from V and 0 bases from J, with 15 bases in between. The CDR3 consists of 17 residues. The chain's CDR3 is CASSRDKGNSGANVLTF. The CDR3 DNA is TGTGCCAGCAGCCGGGACAAGGGAAACTCTGGGGCCAACGTCCTGACTTTC.

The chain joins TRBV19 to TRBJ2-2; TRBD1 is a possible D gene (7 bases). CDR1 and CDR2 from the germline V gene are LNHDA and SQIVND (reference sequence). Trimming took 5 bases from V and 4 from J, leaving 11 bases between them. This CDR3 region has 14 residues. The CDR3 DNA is TGTGCCAGTAGTGCGGGACAGCTCACCGGGGAGCTGTTTTTT. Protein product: CASSAGQLTGELFF.

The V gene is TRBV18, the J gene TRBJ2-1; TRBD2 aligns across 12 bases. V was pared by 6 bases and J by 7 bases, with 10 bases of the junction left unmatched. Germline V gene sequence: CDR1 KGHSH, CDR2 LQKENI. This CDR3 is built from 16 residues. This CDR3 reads CASSPPLAGGPNEQFF. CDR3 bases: TGTGCCAGCTCTCCCCCCCTAGCGGGAGGGCCGAATGAGCAGTTCTTC.

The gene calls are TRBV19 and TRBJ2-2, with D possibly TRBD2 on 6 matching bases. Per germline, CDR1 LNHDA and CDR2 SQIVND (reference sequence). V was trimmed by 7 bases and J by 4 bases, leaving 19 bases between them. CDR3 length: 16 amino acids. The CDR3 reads CASTRQSGAITGELFF. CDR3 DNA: TGTGCCAGTACAAGACAGTCGGGAGCAATCACCGGGGAGCTGTTTTTT.

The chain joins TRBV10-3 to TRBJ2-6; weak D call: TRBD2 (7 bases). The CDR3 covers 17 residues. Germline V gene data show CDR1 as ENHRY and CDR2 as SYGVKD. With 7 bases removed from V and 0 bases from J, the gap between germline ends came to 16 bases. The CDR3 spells CAIKRGGTFSGANVLTF. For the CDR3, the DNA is TGTGCCATCAAGCGCGGGGGCACCTTCTCTGGGGCCAACGTCCTGACTTTC.

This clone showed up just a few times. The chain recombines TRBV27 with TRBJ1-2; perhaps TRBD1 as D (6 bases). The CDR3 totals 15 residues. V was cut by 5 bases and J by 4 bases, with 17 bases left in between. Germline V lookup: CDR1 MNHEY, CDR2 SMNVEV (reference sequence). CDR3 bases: TGTGCCAGCAGTCCCCTGGGGGGGGCAATCTATGGCTACACCTTC. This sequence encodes CASSPLGGAIYGYTF.

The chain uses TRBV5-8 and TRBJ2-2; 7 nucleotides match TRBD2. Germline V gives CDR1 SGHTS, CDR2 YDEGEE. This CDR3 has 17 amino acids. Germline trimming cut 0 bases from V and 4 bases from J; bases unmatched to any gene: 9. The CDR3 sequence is CASSLAGLPSGTGELFF. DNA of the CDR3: TGTGCCAGCAGCTTGGCGGGACTACCCTCGGGCACCGGGGAGCTGTTTTTT.

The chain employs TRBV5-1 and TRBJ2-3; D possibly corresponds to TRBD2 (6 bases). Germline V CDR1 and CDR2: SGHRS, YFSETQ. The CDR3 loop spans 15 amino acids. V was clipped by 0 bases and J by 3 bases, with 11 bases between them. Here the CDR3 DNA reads TGCGCCAGCAGCTTGGCAACAGGACTAACAGATACGCAGTATTTT. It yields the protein CASSLATGLTDTQYF.

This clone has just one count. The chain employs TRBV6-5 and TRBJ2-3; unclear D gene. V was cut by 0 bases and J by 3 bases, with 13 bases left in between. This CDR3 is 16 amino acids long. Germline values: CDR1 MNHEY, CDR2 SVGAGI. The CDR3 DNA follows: TGTGCCAGCAGTTACTCGACCGGCGGAGCGACAGATACGCAGTATTTT. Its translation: CASSYSTGGATDTQYF.